These T cell receptor beta chains were read from a single sample in a study of T cells in Graves' hyperthyroidism and ophthalmopathy. MiXCR, applied by TCRdb to the multiplex PCR reads, yields one record per CDR3 protein. The sample lists fewer than 850,000 distinct CDR3 sequences; roughly 17% were seen once. Sequencing was done on a sample of blood. These receptors were collected from a man aged 45-65 years with Graves' hyperthyroidism. Each CDR3 is given with its conserved first and last residue. The D gene is left open where the match is weak. Clone size is given for some rows only: seen once, a few or many times, or a class if the clone is expanded.

D	V	size	J	CDR3	DNA
-	TRBV10-1	many	TRBJ2-7	CASSESETTYEQYF	TGCGCCAGCAGTGAGTCGGAGACTACCTACGAGCAGTACTTC
-	TRBV5-1	few	TRBJ1-4	CASSSDSYNEKLFF	TGCGCCAGCAGCTCGGACAGTTACAATGAAAAACTGTTTTTT
-	TRBV10-2	-	TRBJ2-7	CASSKGGQGYEQYF	TGCGCCAGCAGCAAGGGGGGCCAGGGTTACGAGCAGTACTTC
-	TRBV12-3/TRBV12-4	many	TRBJ2-7	CASSSGQFYEQYF	TGTGCCAGCAGTTCGGGACAATTCTACGAGCAGTACTTC
-	TRBV2	many	TRBJ2-7	CASSESGDPGEQYF	TGTGCCAGCAGTGAATCCGGGGACCCTGGGGAGCAGTACTTC
-	TRBV3-1	many	TRBJ1-1	CASSQRSGMNTEAFF	TGTGCCAGCAGCCAGAGGTCAGGGATGAACACTGAAGCTTTCTTT
TRBD2	TRBV20-1	-	TRBJ2-1	CSVPIAGFYNEQFF	TGCAGTGTTCCAATAGCGGGATTTTACAATGAGCAGTTCTTC
-	TRBV19	many	TRBJ1-1	CASSINRDTEAFF	TGTGCCAGTAGTATTAACCGGGACACTGAAGCTTTCTTT
TRBD1	TRBV6-9	-	TRBJ2-1	CASSYRGQGERNEQFF	TGTGCCAGCAGTTACCGGGGCCAGGGGGAGCGCAATGAGCAGTTCTTC
-	TRBV10-3	few	TRBJ2-3	CAISESSDTQYF	TGTGCCATCAGTGAGTCTTCAGATACGCAGTATTTT
TRBD2	TRBV6-1	many	TRBJ2-7	CASSSSGRVYEQYF	TGTGCCAGCAGTTCTAGCGGGAGGGTTTACGAGCAGTACTTC
-	TRBV20-1	-	TRBJ1-6	CSARDIGESSYNSPLHF	TGCAGTGCTAGAGATATAGGGGAGAGCTCCTATAATTCACCCCTCCACTTT
-	TRBV19	-	TRBJ2-2	CASSITVGGVNTGELFF	TGTGCCAGTAGTATAACTGTCGGCGGAGTCAACACCGGGGAGCTGTTTTTT
-	TRBV27	many	TRBJ1-1	CASSFYGGAEAFF	TGTGCCAGCAGTTTTTATGGGGGCGCTGAAGCTTTCTTT
-	TRBV7-9	-	TRBJ1-4	CASSLSGGKMEKLFF	TGTGCCAGCAGCTTATCGGGTGGGAAGATGGAAAAACTGTTTTTT
-	TRBV28	many	TRBJ1-4	CASSFVTNEKLFF	TGTGCCAGCAGTTTCGTCACTAATGAAAAACTGTTTTTT
-	TRBV20-1	few	TRBJ1-5	CSARVTGANQPQHF	TGCAGTGCTAGAGTCACGGGGGCCAATCAGCCCCAGCATTTT
-	TRBV20-1	few	TRBJ2-7	CSANGLYGPYEQYF	TGCAGTGCTAATGGACTATATGGGCCCTACGAGCAGTACTTC
TRBD2	TRBV20-1	few	TRBJ2-1	CSASILRTSGYNEQFF	TGCAGTGCTAGCATACTTAGGACTAGCGGTTACAATGAGCAGTTCTTC
TRBD2	TRBV5-1	-	TRBJ2-1	CASSLTGLAGGPMNEQFF	TGCGCCAGCAGCTTGACTGGACTAGCGGGAGGGCCAATGAATGAGCAGTTCTTC
TRBD1	TRBV2	-	TRBJ1-5	CASRGQVLDQPQHF	TGTGCCAGCAGGGGACAGGTTCTGGATCAGCCCCAGCATTTT
-	TRBV30	many	TRBJ2-7	CAWSVLTDPRFYEQYF	TGTGCCTGGAGTGTATTGACTGACCCTAGATTCTACGAGCAGTACTTC
-	TRBV27	many	TRBJ1-2	CASSPLGQFYGYTF	TGTGCCAGCAGCCCACTTGGACAGTTCTATGGCTACACCTTC
TRBD2	TRBV5-1	-	TRBJ2-5	CASSFSSGSISYF	TGCGCCAGCAGCTTCTCTAGCGGGAGTATTTCGTACTTC
-	TRBV28	-	TRBJ1-1	CASVRNIGAEAFF	TGTGCCAGCGTCCGGAACATAGGCGCTGAAGCTTTCTTT
-	TRBV3-1	many	TRBJ2-5	CASSQGARETQYF	TGTGCCAGCAGCCAAGGGGCCCGAGAGACCCAGTACTTC
TRBD1	TRBV5-6	few	TRBJ2-5	CASRSRDRGGETQYF	TGTGCCAGCCGATCCCGGGACAGGGGTGGAGAGACCCAGTACTTC
-	TRBV27	many	TRBJ1-6	CASSLNSRFGSPLHF	TGTGCCAGCAGTTTAAACAGCCGGTTTGGTTCACCCCTCCACTTT
TRBD2	TRBV7-3	many	TRBJ2-7	CASSLLAGKAYEQYF	TGTGCCAGCAGCTTACTAGCGGGGAAAGCCTACGAGCAGTACTTC
-	TRBV6-2/TRBV6-3	few	TRBJ2-3	CASSYLGADTQYF	TGTGCCAGCAGTTACTTGGGTGCAGATACGCAGTATTTT
TRBD1	TRBV19	-	TRBJ1-2	CASTGGISYGYTF	TGTGCCAGTACAGGGGGCATATCCTATGGCTACACCTTC
-	TRBV30	few	TRBJ1-4	CAWMGGGEKLFF	TGTGCCTGGATGGGAGGTGGAGAAAAACTGTTTTTT
TRBD2	TRBV5-1	many	TRBJ2-1	CASSSETSGLNYNEQFF	TGCGCCAGCAGCTCGGAGACTAGCGGGCTAAACTACAATGAGCAGTTCTTC
TRBD2	TRBV24-1	many	TRBJ2-5	CATSGTSGREETQYF	TGTGCCACCAGTGGGACTAGCGGGAGGGAAGAGACCCAGTACTTC
-	TRBV5-1	few	TRBJ2-7	CASSLRAAPYEQYF	TGCGCCAGCAGCCTAAGGGCGGCACCCTACGAGCAGTACTTC
TRBD2	TRBV9	-	TRBJ2-1	CASSPRTSGRTNEQFF	TGTGCCAGCAGCCCACGGACTAGCGGGAGGACTAATGAGCAGTTCTTC
-	TRBV20-1	few	TRBJ2-1	CSARVGSGYNEQFF	TGCAGTGCTAGAGTCGGTAGCGGCTACAATGAGCAGTTCTTC
-	TRBV20-1	many	TRBJ2-1	CSAMEVDNEQFF	TGCAGTGCTATGGAGGTGGACAATGAGCAGTTCTTC
-	TRBV6-1	few	TRBJ2-7	CASDTGNSYEQYF	TGTGCCAGCGATACAGGAAACTCCTACGAGCAGTACTTC
-	TRBV7-8	many	TRBJ1-6	CASSLDSNNSPLHF	TGTGCCAGCAGCTTAGACTCGAATAATTCACCCCTCCACTTT
-	TRBV7-8	few	TRBJ2-7	CASSLGGEQPYEQYF	TGTGCCAGCAGCTTAGGCGGGGAGCAACCCTACGAGCAGTACTTC
-	TRBV2	many	TRBJ2-3	CASRGLYTDTQYF	TGTGCCAGCAGGGGACTCTACACAGATACGCAGTATTTT
-	TRBV7-8	-	TRBJ2-7	CASREWGESTYEQYF	TGTGCCAGCCGGGAGTGGGGGGAGAGTACCTACGAGCAGTACTTC
TRBD1	TRBV6-6	many	TRBJ2-1	CASSYEYTGVDNEQFF	TGTGCCAGCAGTTACGAATATACAGGGGTTGACAATGAGCAGTTCTTC
TRBD1	TRBV20-1	-	TRBJ1-5	CSAGQGSTSQPQHF	TGCAGTGCCGGACAGGGAAGTACCTCTCAGCCCCAGCATTTT
-	TRBV27	many	TRBJ1-2	CASSSSRIYGYTF	TGTGCCAGCAGTTCTAGCAGAATCTATGGCTACACCTTC
-	TRBV7-4	many	TRBJ2-7	CASSLRARPDEQYF	TGTGCCAGCAGCTTAAGGGCCCGCCCGGACGAGCAGTACTTC
TRBD2	TRBV7-2	-	TRBJ2-2	CASSVGLAGVAAGELFF	TGTGCCAGCAGCGTGGGACTAGCGGGAGTTGCTGCCGGGGAGCTGTTTTTT
-	TRBV7-2	many	TRBJ2-7	CASSALSSYEQYF	TGTGCCAGCAGCGCACTAAGCTCCTACGAGCAGTACTTC
TRBD1	TRBV5-1	many	TRBJ1-6	CASSLGQGARNSPLHF	TGCGCCAGCAGCTTGGGACAGGGGGCTCGTAATTCACCCCTCCACTTT
-	TRBV5-6	-	TRBJ1-6	CASSVDRYNSPLHF	TGTGCCAGCAGCGTAGACCGGTATAATTCACCCCTCCACTTT
-	TRBV18	many	TRBJ1-4	CASSPPGHENEKLFF	TGTGCCAGCTCACCTCCGGGACACGAGAATGAAAAACTGTTTTTT
-	TRBV25-1	-	TRBJ1-1	CASSGTFEVEAFF	TGTGCCAGCAGTGGGACATTTGAGGTTGAAGCTTTCTTT
TRBD1	TRBV19	many	TRBJ2-7	CASSTRQGGYEQYF	TGTGCCAGTAGTACCCGACAGGGGGGCTACGAGCAGTACTTC
TRBD1	TRBV27	-	TRBJ1-1	CASSLYWGTGGGTEAFF	TGTGCCAGCAGTTTATATTGGGGTACAGGGGGCGGCACTGAAGCTTTCTTT